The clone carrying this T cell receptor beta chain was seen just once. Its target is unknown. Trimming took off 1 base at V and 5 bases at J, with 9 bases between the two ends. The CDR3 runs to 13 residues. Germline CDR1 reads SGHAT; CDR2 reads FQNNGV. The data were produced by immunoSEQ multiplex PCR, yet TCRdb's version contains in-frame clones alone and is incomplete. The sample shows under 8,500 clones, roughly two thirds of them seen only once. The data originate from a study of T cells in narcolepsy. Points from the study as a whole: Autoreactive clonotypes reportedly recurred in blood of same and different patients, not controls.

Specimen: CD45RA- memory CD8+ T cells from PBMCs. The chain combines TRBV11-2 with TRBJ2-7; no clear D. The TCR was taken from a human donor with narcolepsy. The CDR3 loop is CASSLVAFHEQYF. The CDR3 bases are TGTGCCAGCAGCTTAGTAGCCTTTCACGAGCAGTACTTC. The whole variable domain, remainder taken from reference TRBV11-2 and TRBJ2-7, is EAGVAQSPRYKIIEKRQSVAFWCNPISGHATLYWYQQILGQGPKLLIQFQNNGVVDDSQLPKDRFSAERLKGVDSTLKIQPAKLEDSAVYLCASSLVAFHEQYFGPGTRLTVT.